Presented here are 20 T cell receptor beta chains from one specimen sequenced in a study of post-analysis software for immune sequencing data. General study findings and limits: Among roughly 5 TRBV segments more frequent in patients than controls were TRBV5-6, TRBV5-1 and TRBV20-1.

No cognate antigen is known for these TCRs. TCR beta libraries were prepared from cDNA with unique molecular identifiers. TCRdb called the PCR reads again in MiXCR, with one record for every CDR3 protein. The sample carries some 890,000 distinct CDR3 sequences, about 50% recorded once. The material sequenced was blood. These receptors were obtained from a girl aged 5 to 17 with multiple sclerosis.

J is TRBJ1-1 and V is TRBV6-6; D is possibly TRBD1 (5 bases). The CDR3 covers 14 residues. Trimming took 7 bases from V and 0 from J, leaving 12 bases between them. Germline loops: CDR1 MNHNY, CDR2 SVGAGI (reference sequence). CDR3 region: CASTNSRVNTEAFF. For the CDR3, the DNA is TGTGCCAGCACAAACAGCAGGGTGAACACTGAAGCTTTCTTT.

This clonotype was counted a single time. This chain links TRBV3-1 with TRBJ2-7; D is possibly TRBD1 (5 bases). CDR1 is LGHDT, CDR2 YNNKEL, per germline (reference sequence). V was shortened by 0 bases and J by 2 bases, with 14 bases between the two germline ends. The CDR3 is made up of 16 amino acids. The CDR3 DNA is TGTGCCAGCAGCCAAGAAGGCAGGGCCCCCACCTACGAGCAGTACTTC. Translating gives CASSQEGRAPTYEQYF.

This clonotype appeared a single time. CDR3: CASSNDTHGTQYF. CDR3 sequence (DNA): TGTGCCAGCAGCAATGATACTCACGGGACCCAGTACTTC. The chain recombines TRBV21-1 with TRBJ2-5. TRBV21-1 is a pseudogene. The CDR3 contains 13 residues.

This clonotype was recorded a few times. The chain combines TRBV10-3 with TRBJ2-5, with TRBD1 matching over 7 bases. Near its end, the DNA agrees better with TRBJ2-7, so the J call may be wrong. The CDR3 contains 15 residues. CDR1 ENHRY and CDR2 SYGVKD come from the germline V gene. CDR3: CAISQGQSPPYEQYF. CDR3 in DNA: TGTGCCATCAGCCAGGGACAGTCACCCCCGTACGAGCAGTACTTC.

The chain links TRBV28 to TRBJ2-7, with 7 bases matching TRBD1. J was trimmed by 2 bases and V by 6 bases; bases with no gene match: 4. This CDR3 has 13 amino acids. Germline CDR1 MDHEN, CDR2 SYDVKM. The CDR3 spells CASRRQGPYEQYF. In DNA, the CDR3 is TGTGCCAGCAGAAGACAGGGACCCTACGAGCAGTACTTC. Filled out from reference TRBV28 and TRBJ2-7, the complete variable domain reads DVKVTQSSRYLVKRTGEKVFLECVQDMDHENMFWYRQDPGLGLRLIYFSYDVKMKEKGDIPEGYSVSREKKERFSLILESASTNQTSMYLCASRRQGPYEQYFGPGTRLTVT.

The chain is built from TRBV6-5 and TRBJ2-7; 10 bases are a match to TRBD2. CDR1 is MNHEY, CDR2 SVGAGI, per germline. The CDR3 is made up of 15 amino acids. J lost 2 bases, V lost 4 bases, and 5 bases had no gene match. CDR3: CASSSASGGTYEQYF. The CDR3 DNA reads as TGTGCCAGCAGTTCCGCTAGCGGGGGCACCTACGAGCAGTACTTC.

This clonotype was counted between two and nine times. The rearrangement uses TRBV21-1 and TRBJ1-4. TRBV21-1 is a listed pseudogene. This CDR3 comprises 11 residues. As DNA, the CDR3 is TGTGCCAGCAGCAATCTAACAAAACTGTTTTTT. It yields the protein CASSNLTKLFF.

V is TRBV29-1 and J is TRBJ1-1, with TRBD1 identical over 7 bases. From germline, CDR1 is SQVTM and CDR2 ANQGSEA. The CDR3 is made up of 14 amino acids. V was pared by 3 bases and J by 5 bases, with 9 bases of the junction left unmatched. CDR3 nucleotides: TGCAGCGTTGAGCCAGGACAGGTGGGGACTGAAGCTTTCTTT. Protein sequence: CSVEPGQVGTEAFF.

The chain combines TRBV29-1 with TRBJ2-7; D is possibly TRBD2 (5 bases). CDR1 is SQVTM and CDR2 is ANQGSEA in the germline V gene. Trimming pared 6 bases from V and 3 bases from J, leaving 15 bases between. There are 13 residues in the CDR3. The CDR3 nucleotides are TGCAGCGTCCTAACACCTCGGGACTACGAGCAGTACTTC. Amino acids: CSVLTPRDYEQYF.

The rearrangement joins TRBV13 to TRBJ2-5, with TRBD2 matching over 10 bases. The DNA end is more similar to TRBJ2-7, so the J call may be wrong. The CDR3 sequence is 15 residues long. CDR1 is PRHDT and CDR2 is FYEKMQ in the germline V gene (reference sequence). The CDR3, as DNA: TGTGCCAGCAGCTTAATTAGCGGGGGGTTCCGCGAGCAGTACTTC. As protein: CASSLISGGFREQYF.

V usage is TRBV7-2 and J usage is TRBJ1-5, with TRBD1 identical over 8 bases. The V segment lost 9 bases and the J segment 0 bases; nucleotides outside the gene matches: 7. This CDR3 comprises 15 residues. Germline-derived CDR1 and CDR2 are SGHTA and FQGNSA. CDR3 region: CASSQGAYSNQPQHF. The CDR3 bases are TGTGCCAGTTCCCAGGGGGCTTATAGCAATCAGCCCCAGCATTTT.

The rearrangement links TRBV12-3 or TRBV12-4 to TRBJ2-5; 16 bases are shared with TRBD2. The CDR3 length is 17 residues. J gave up 4 bases and V 5 bases, and 7 bases lay outside the gene matches. The CDR3 is CASSAGTSGGVRETQYF. DNA of the CDR3: TGTGCCAGCAGTGCCGGGACTAGCGGGGGGGTCCGAGAGACCCAGTACTTC.

The gene calls are TRBV20-1 and TRBJ2-1, with D possibly TRBD2 on 5 matching bases. Germline-derived CDR1 and CDR2 are DFQATT and SNEGSKA (reference sequence). This CDR3 has 17 residues. V gave up 3 bases and J gave up 10 bases, with 28 bases separating them. CDR3 amino acids: CSARPARAPPHGNEQFF. Here the CDR3 DNA reads TGCAGTGCTAGGCCAGCGAGGGCCCCCCCGCACGGCAACGAGCAGTTCTTC.

The chain is built from TRBV7-9 and TRBJ1-1; no clear D. The germline CDR1 and CDR2 sequences are SEHNR and FQNEAQ (reference sequence). V was clipped by 0 bases and J by 0 bases, with 5 bases between them. The CDR3 has 14 residues. CDR3 in DNA: TGTGCCAGCAGCTTAGCCGCCATGAACACTGAAGCTTTCTTT. It codes for CASSLAAMNTEAFF.

The table lists this clonotype with a count of one. The chain recombines TRBV20-1 with TRBJ2-1; D call uncertain. The CDR3 consists of 14 residues. V shed 0 bases and J shed 3 bases, with 9 bases lying between them. The V gene's germline CDR1 is DFQATT and CDR2 SNEGSKA (reference sequence). CDR3 bases: TGCAGTGCTAGAGATCGGGCCTTCTACAATGAGCAGTTCTTC. It encodes CSARDRAFYNEQFF.

The chain employs TRBV14 and TRBJ2-3, with D tentatively TRBD1 or TRBD2 (5 bases each). The CDR3 is made up of 13 amino acids. Trimming took off 3 bases at V and 4 bases at J, with 8 bases between the two ends. Germline CDR1 reads SGHDN; CDR2 reads FVKESK. This CDR3 is CASSQGRPDTQYF. The CDR3 DNA follows: TGTGCCAGCAGCCAGGGACGGCCAGATACGCAGTATTTT.

This clonotype was detected once. The chain couples TRBV14 to TRBJ1-5; 8 bases line up with TRBD1. This CDR3 has 13 residues. Trimming at V came to 4 bases and at J to 7 bases, leaving 3 bases not matched to a gene. Germline assignment: CDR1 SGHDN and CDR2 FVKESK. The CDR3 DNA follows: TGTGCCAGCAGCCGAAACAGGGGGCAGCCCCAGCATTTT. Protein product: CASSRNRGQPQHF.

V usage is TRBV20-1 and J usage is TRBJ2-3; D is possibly TRBD1 (5 bases). This CDR3 spans 13 amino acids. Trimming removed 1 base from V and 4 bases from J, with 9 bases in between. Germline-derived CDR1 and CDR2 are DFQATT and SNEGSKA (reference sequence). The CDR3 region has the DNA TGCAGTGCTAGAGTGGGGCCGTCAGATACGCAGTATTTT. Its translation: CSARVGPSDTQYF.

The chain combines TRBV12-3 or TRBV12-4 with TRBJ2-7; tentatively, D is TRBD1 (6 bases). V dropped 3 bases and J dropped 1 base, with 16 bases sitting between them. The length of the CDR3 is 16 residues. CDR3 loop: CASSFGSVGASYEQYF. The CDR3 DNA sequence: TGTGCCAGCAGTTTTGGTTCTGTGGGGGCGTCCTACGAGCAGTACTTC.

There are a few counts of this clonotype. CDR3 nucleotide sequence: TGTGCCAGCAGAGCAGAGACCCAGTACTTC. It yields the protein CASRAETQYF. The V and J genes are TRBV25-1 and TRBJ2-5, with D unclear. In germline, CDR1 is MGHDK, CDR2 SYGVNS. The CDR3 runs 10 residues. The V gene lost 6 bases and the J gene lost 4 bases, with 3 bases spanning the gap.